This TCR beta chain was captured by sequencing in a study of regulatory T cells in long-lasting Graves disease. This CDR3 comprises 19 residues. From germline, CDR1 is DFQATT and CDR2 SNEGSKA (reference sequence). With 1 base removed from V and 0 bases from J, the gap between germline ends came to 21 bases. This clonotype has at least ten counts. Its antigen remains unidentified. Assembly of TCR beta libraries relied on iRepertoire HTBI primers together with Arm-PCR of CDR3 regions. In TCRdb, the multiplex PCR reads were re-called with MiXCR into one record per CDR3 protein. The sample has 500,000 or so distinct CDR3 sequences, 15% to 20% seen once; the top ten hold 9% to 15%. Time point indicated: newly diagnosed GD, antithyroid drugs for less than 3 months. Making the TCR library involved RNA that had been extracted from PBMCs. The study's findings and limits: Gene preferences differed: TRBV28, TRBJ1-2, TRBJ2-5 in persistent cases.

These same data were also listed under a study on T cells in Graves' hyperthyroidism and ophthalmopathy.

The sample in question was peripheral blood mononuclear cells (PBMCs), obtained at new diagnosis, from a patient treated with antithyroid drugs. The chain combines TRBV20-1 with TRBJ2-2; D might be TRBD2 (6 bases). This clonotype originated in a man aged 35-49 years with Graves disease. CDR3 in amino acids: CSARALSPGLLTNTGELFF. DNA of the CDR3: TGCAGTGCTAGAGCTCTATCTCCGGGACTTCTAACGAACACCGGGGAGCTGTTTTTT.